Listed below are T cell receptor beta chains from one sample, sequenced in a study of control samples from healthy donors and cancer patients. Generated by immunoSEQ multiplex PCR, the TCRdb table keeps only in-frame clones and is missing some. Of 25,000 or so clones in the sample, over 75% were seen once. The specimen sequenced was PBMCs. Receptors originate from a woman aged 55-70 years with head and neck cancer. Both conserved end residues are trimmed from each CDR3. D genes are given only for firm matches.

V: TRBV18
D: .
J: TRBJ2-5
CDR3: ASSPMLGQETQY

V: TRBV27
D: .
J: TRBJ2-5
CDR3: ASSPRRDETQY

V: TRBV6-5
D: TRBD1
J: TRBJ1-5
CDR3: ASSSGGQLSNQPQH

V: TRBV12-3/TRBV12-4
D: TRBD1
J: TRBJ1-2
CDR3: ASSFWTGGYT

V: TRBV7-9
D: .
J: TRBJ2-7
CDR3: ASSPDTNKNEQY

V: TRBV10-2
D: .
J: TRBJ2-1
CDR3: ASSAGRVSEQF

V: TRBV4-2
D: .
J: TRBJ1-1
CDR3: ASSQVGQSNTEAF

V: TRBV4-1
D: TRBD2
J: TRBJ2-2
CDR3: ASSLLAVNTGELF

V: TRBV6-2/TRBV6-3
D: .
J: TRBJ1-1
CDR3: ASSMVEGMNTEAF

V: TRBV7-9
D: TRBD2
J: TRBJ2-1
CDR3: ASSLGREGLNEQF

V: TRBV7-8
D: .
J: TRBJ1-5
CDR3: ASRLGASNQPQH

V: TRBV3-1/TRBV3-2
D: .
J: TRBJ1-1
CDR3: ASSQDRLEAF

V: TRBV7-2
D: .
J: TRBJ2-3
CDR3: ASSPSFLDTQY

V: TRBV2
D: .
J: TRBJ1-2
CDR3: ASLMQTNYGYT

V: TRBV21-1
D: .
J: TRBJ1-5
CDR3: ASSKRLLGQGRRNQPQH

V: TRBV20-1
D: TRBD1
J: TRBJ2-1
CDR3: SGYAGGEQF

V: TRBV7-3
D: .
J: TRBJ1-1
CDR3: ASSLDGPNTEAF

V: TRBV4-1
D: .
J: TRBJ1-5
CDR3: ASSTRDSGSNQPQH

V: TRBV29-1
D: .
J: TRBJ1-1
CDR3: SVDRANTEAF

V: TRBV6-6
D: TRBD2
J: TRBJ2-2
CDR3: ASSDGGRAFTGELF

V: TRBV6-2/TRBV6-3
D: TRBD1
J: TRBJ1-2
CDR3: ASSSTGTGGFYGYT

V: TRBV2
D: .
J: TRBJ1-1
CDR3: ASRGETLTEAF

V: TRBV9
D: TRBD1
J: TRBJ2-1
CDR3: ASSLDRGDEQF

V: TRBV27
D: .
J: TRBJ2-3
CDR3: ASTPTDTQY

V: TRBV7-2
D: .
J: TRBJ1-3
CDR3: ASSLAGGGGNTIY

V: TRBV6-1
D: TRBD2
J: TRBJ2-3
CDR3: ASSEVGLTSGREGDTQY

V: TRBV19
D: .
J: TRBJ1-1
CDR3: ASSIDWASMNTEAF

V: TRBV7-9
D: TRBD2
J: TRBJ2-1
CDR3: ASSSTSGGPPIHNEQF